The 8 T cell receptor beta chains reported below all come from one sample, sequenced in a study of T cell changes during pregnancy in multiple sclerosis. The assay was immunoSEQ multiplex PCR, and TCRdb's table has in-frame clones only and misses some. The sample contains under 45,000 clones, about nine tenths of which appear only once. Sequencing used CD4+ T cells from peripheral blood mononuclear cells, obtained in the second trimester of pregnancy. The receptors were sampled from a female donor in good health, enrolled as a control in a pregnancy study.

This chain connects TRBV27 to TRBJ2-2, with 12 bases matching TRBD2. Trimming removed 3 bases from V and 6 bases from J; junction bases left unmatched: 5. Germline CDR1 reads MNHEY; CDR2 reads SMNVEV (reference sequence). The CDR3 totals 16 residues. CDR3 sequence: CASSFLLAGGPGELFF. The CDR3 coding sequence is TGTGCCAGCAGTTTCCTACTAGCGGGGGGTCCCGGGGAGCTGTTTTTT.

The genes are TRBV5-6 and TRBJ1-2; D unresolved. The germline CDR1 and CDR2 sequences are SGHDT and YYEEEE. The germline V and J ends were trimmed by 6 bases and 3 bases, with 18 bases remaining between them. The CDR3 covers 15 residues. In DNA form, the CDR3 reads TGTGCCAGCACGCTGGATGGAGGGCTCGACTATGGCTACACCTTC. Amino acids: CASTLDGGLDYGYTF.

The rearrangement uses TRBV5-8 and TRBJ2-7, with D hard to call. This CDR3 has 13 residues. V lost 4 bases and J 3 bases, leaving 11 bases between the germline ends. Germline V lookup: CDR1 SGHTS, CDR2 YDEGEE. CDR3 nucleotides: TGTGCCAGCAGCCTCTCAGGAATCTACGAGCAGTACTTC. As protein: CASSLSGIYEQYF.

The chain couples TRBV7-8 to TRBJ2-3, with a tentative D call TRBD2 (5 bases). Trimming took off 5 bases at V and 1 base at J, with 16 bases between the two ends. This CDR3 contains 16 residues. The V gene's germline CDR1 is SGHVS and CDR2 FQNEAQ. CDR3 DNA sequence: TGTGCCAGCAGCCAGGACTTCGATCTCCGCACAGATACGCAGTATTTT. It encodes CASSQDFDLRTDTQYF. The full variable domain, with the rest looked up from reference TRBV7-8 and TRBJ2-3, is GAGVSQSPRYKVAKRGQDVALRCDPISGHVSLFWYQQALGQGPEFLTYFQNEAQLDKSGLPSDRFFAERPEGSVSTLKIQRTQQEDSAVYLCASSQDFDLRTDTQYFGPGTRLTVL.

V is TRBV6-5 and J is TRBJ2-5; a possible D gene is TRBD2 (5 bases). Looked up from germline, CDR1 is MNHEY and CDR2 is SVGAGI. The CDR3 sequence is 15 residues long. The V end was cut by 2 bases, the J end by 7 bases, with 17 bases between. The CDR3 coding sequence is TGTGCCAGCAGTTACACGGACTCCCCTCTTGGGACCCAGTACTTC. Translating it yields CASSYTDSPLGTQYF.

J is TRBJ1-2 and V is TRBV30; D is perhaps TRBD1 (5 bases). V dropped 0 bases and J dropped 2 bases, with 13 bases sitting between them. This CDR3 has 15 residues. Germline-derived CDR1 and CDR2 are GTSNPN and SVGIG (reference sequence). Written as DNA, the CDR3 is TGTGCCTGGAGTGTAAGGGGCAGCCCAAACTATGGCTACACCTTC. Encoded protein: CAWSVRGSPNYGYTF. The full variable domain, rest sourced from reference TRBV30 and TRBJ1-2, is SQTIHQWPATLVQPVGSPLSLECTVEGTSNPNLYWYRQAAGRGLQLLFYSVGIGQISSEVPQNLSASRPQDRQFILSSKKLLLSDSGFYLCAWSVRGSPNYGYTFGSGTRLTVV.

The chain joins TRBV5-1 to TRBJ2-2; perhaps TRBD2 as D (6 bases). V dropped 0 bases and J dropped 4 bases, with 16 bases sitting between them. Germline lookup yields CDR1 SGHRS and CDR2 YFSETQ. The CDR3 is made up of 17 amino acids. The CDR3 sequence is CASSLAVGGVGTGELFF. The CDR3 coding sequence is TGCGCCAGCAGCTTGGCCGTGGGCGGGGTAGGCACCGGGGAGCTGTTTTTT.

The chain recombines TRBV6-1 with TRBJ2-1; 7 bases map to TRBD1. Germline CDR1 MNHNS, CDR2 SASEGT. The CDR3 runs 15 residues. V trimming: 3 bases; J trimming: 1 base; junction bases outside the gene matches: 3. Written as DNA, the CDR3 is TGTGCCAGCAGTGAGTGGGACAGTTCCTACAATGAGCAGTTCTTC. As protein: CASSEWDSSYNEQFF.